A single T cell receptor (beta chain) is shown here with its context. The source of the sample is a study of blood T cell repertoires in COVID-19. Turning to the study itself: Collection of acute and convalescent COVID-19 samples took place in the United States, Italy and Spain.

The CDR3 has 15 amino acids. Deletions cut 4 bases from V and 6 bases from J, with 17 bases between. The germline CDR1 and CDR2 sequences are SGHRS and YFSETQ. Original processing methods: Amplification of reference gene primers was used by the study to estimate nucleated cell counts. Assay used: immunoSEQ multiplex PCR; TCRdb lists only in-frame clones, some missing. That table is the source of V, J and clone size, and D and trimming were worked out from the DNA. The sample shows under 300,000 clones, approximately 87% of them seen only once. J is TRBJ2-1 and V is TRBV5-1, with D unclear. The sequence came from a man in his 60s who had recovered from COVID-19. The specimen sequenced was peripheral blood. The CDR3 spells CASSPGSPIPNEQFF. CDR3 coding DNA: TGCGCCAGCAGCCCTGGCTCCCCCATACCCAATGAGCAGTTCTTC.